Included here is one T cell receptor beta chain sequence, with context. This entry comes from a study of blood T cell repertoires in COVID-19. The overall study: The study drew acute and convalescent COVID-19 samples from the United States, Italy and Spain. PBMCs, B-cell-depleted T cells, or T cells were the source of the cDNA or gDNA that made up the material.

In the original processing: Nucleated cell number was recorded as an estimate derived from reference gene primer amplification. Clones were read by immunoSEQ multiplex PCR, and TCRdb kept only the in-frame ones, dropping some. That table is the source of V, J and clone size, and D and trimming were worked out from the DNA. The table records about 130,000 clones, roughly four fifths of them present only once. This TCR came from a human donor in a cohort sampled during active COVID-19. Sequencing was performed on peripheral blood.

The CDR3 DNA is TGTGCCAGCAGCCCTGCAGGGGGTGGAAAACCCCTCCACTTT. Its protein product is CASSPAGGGKPLHF. The rearrangement joins TRBV5-4 to TRBJ1-6; 7 bases line up with TRBD1. The CDR3 spans 14 residues. The V gene's germline CDR1 is SGHNT and CDR2 YYREEE (reference sequence). Trimming removed 4 bases from V and 12 bases from J; junction bases left unmatched: 10.